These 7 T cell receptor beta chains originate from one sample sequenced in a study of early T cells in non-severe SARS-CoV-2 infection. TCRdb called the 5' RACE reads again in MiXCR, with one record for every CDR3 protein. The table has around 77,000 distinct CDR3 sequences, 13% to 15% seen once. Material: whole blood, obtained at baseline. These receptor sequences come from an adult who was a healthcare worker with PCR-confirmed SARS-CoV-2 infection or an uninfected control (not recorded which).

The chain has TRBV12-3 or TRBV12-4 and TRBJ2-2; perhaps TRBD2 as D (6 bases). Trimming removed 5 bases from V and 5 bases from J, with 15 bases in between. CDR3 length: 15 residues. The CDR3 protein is CASSVYGSGTGELFF. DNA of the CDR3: TGTGCCAGCAGTGTGTACGGGAGTGGAACCGGGGAGCTGTTTTTT.

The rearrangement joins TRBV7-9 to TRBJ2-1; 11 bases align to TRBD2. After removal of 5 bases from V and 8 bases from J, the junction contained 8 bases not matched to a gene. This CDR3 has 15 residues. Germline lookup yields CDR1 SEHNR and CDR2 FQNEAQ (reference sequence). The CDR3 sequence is CASSPVASGRYEQFF. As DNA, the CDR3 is TGTGCCAGCAGCCCGGTGGCTAGCGGGAGGTATGAGCAGTTCTTC.

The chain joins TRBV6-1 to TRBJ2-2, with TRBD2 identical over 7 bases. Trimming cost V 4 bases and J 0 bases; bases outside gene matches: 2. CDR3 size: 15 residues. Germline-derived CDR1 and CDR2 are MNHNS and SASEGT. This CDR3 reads CASSGLATNTGELFF. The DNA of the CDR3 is TGTGCCAGCAGTGGACTAGCCACGAACACCGGGGAGCTGTTTTTT.

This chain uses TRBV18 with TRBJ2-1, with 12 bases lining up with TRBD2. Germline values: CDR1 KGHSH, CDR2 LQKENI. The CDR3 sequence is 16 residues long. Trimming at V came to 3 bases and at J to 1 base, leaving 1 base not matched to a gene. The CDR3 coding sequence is TGTGCCAGCTCACCGACTAGCGGGAGATCCTACAATGAGCAGTTCTTC. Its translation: CASSPTSGRSYNEQFF.

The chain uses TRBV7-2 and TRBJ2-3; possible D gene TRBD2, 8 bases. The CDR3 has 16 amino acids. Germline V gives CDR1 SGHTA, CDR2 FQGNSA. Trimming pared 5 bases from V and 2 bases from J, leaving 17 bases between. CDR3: CASSEGAGGYTDTQYF. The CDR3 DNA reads TGTGCCAGCAGCGAGGGGGCGGGAGGTTACACAGATACGCAGTATTTT.

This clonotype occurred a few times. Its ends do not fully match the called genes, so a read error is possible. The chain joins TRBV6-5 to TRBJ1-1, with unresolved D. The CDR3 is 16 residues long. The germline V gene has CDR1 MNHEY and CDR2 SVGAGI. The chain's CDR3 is CANSSVHGVEGTEAFF. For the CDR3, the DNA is TGTGCCAACAGTTCCGTCCACGGAGTGGAGGGCACTGAAGCTTTCTTT.

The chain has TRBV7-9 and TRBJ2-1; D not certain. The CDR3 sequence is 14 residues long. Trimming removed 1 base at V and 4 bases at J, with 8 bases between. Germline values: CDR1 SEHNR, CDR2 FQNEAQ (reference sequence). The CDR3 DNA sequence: TGTGCCAGCAGCTTAGAACAGAATTACAATGAGCAGTTCTTC. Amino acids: CASSLEQNYNEQFF. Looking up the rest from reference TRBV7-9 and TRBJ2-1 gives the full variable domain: DTGVSQNPRHKITKRGQNVTFRCDPISEHNRLYWYRQTLGQGPEFLTYFQNEAQLEKSRLLSDRFSAERPKGSFSTLEIQRTEQGDSAMYLCASSLEQNYNEQFFGPGTRLTVL.